This TCR beta chain was observed in a study of shared clonotypes between healthy human individuals (dated by TCRdb to about 2020). General notes on the study: The cohort comprised a couple of women and a few men aged 18 to 49 years. Per donor, three plates each were used for CD4 naive and CD4 memory, two for CD8 naive, and one for CD8 memory. To estimate repertoire size and how much clonotypes are shared between individuals, the study performed deep sequencing of blood TCR repertoires from a handful of healthy adults. Libraries were prepared and TCR repertoires were sequenced by different laboratories using diverse techniques, in order to increase sequencing depth and limit assay-specific biases. Between about 0.8 and 9 billion PBMCs per donor were obtained by leukapheresis. Broad study findings and their caveats: Even with the large sequencing depth, rarefaction of the sorted-subset datasets indicated that sequencing was incomplete. Sampling was restricted to blood, and TCR repertoires in tissue are likely to differ from TCR repertoires in blood. Estimated clonotype richness was generally larger for naive than for memory subsets. Pairwise subsampling indicated that sequencing depth was expected to affect the degree of clonotype sharing among donors. The small number of donors limited the genetic and exposure-history diversity represented. Sharing across a few donors was observed for approximately 5% of naive CD4, 3.5% of naive CD8, about 2.3% of memory CD4, and roughly 0.4% of memory CD8 clonotypes. Compared with non-shared clonotypes, clonotypes shared by all four sorted-subset donors had higher generation probabilities.

CD8 naive samples were CD45RO-negative cells positively selected for CCR7, giving a CD45RA+CCR7+ population that excluded TemRA cells. Healthy HIV-negative adults with no recently reported acute infections or vaccinations were included as donors. Every donor was a Caucasian adult living in Nashville, Tennessee, USA. Blood was collected by leukapheresis, and PBMCs were isolated by Ficoll-Histopaque density gradient centrifugation and then cryopreserved in liquid nitrogen vapor phase. Analytical flow cytometry was used to check the purity and quantity of every magnetically sorted T cell population. Genomic DNA was isolated from every sorted fraction and measured by UV absorbance on a Nanodrop 2000c. Using the deep immunoSEQ assay, TCR CDR3 regions were amplified from genomic DNA by multiplex PCR. For each cell subset, the extracted genomic DNA was distributed evenly across all wells of several immunoSEQ 96-well plates, and each plate served as one replicate. For sorted subsets, each replicate PCR was loaded with roughly 200 ng genomic DNA, equivalent to 25,000 to 35,000 T cell genomes. The purified libraries were quantified using a Qubit 3.0 fluorometer, sized with a Bioanalyzer 2100, and then quantified again using the KAPA Library Quantification kit. Every immunoSEQ 96-well plate was sequenced on a separate single-read 150-cycle Illumina NextSeq 550 flow cell. On the authors' methods: Because the immunoSEQ output held only junctional sequences and lacked quality scores, the filtering could not match the filtering applied to full-length reads. To assign V/J genes and CDR3, sequences were annotated against IMGT germline references using PyIR, a Python wrapper for IgBLAST v1.9. Any read was removed if the V/J assignment was weak (E-value above 1e-6), the CDR3 was missing, or the read contained stop codons, out-of-frame junctions, or ambiguous translated residues. A V3J clonotype was defined by an identical inferred V gene, J gene, and CDR3 amino acid sequence. Percentage overlap between repertoires was computed as shared unique clonotypes divided by the size of the smaller repertoire. Three approaches were used to assess repertoire richness: RTK rarefaction, the Chao1 estimator, and Recon v2.1 estimates of unobserved clonotypes. Generation probabilities for all TCRbeta clonotypes obtained by the gDNA method from four donors were computed using OLGA. TCRdb obtained this table from immuneACCESS and retained in-frame rearrangements with V and J assigned. These tables miss some clones; where compared with another copy, unresolved V genes account for less than half of the shortfall, and the remainder is unexplained. The DNA gave D and trimming, while V, J and clone size come from that table. The sample table shows about 2 million clones, and just under 95% are seen once. More than 0.95% of the sample is taken by the ten largest.

Notes on this clone: Its antigen is currently not known. No much larger clonotype is one base removed from it; base qualities were not supplied.

Material: naive CD8+ T cells sorted from blood. Per the publication, the cell subset or site label means: CD45RA+CCR7+. The clonotype comes from a man younger than 35 in good health.

The nucleotide sequence reads as follows: TGTGCCAGCAGCAATCCGGCCCCCCCGGGTATGCCTAATGACGAGCAGTACTTC. It is translated as CASSNPAPPGMPNDEQYF. This sequence uses TRBV9 and TRBJ2-7; no D segment can be confidently identified. The CDR3 numbers 18 residues from cysteine through phenylalanine. Left in the record is the CDR3 DNA by itself, 54 bases read in frame from the first base. V and J are truncated by 4 bases and 5 bases respectively, leaving an intervening sequence of 28 bases. CDR1 and CDR2, looked up from the germline V gene, are SGDLS and YYNGEE.